This T cell receptor (beta chain) derives from a study of response to subunit inactivated influenza vaccine (dated by TCRdb to the late 2010s). Background on the whole study: To follow how T cells responded to a trivalent subunit inactivated influenza vaccine, the researchers relied on deep quantitative profiling of the T cell receptor repertoire.

What the authors observed across the whole study: It was suggested by the authors that each seasonal influenza vaccination may recruit only a limited number of new T cells.

The library was generated by RT-PCR. The sample was run on an Illumina HiSeq 2500. TCRdb trimmed public reads at Q25 via fastp, called clones via MiXCR and kept in-frame beta chains. Each entry merges the rows of one CDR3 protein and shows their most common DNA and genes. Within this sample are approximately 530,000 distinct CDR3 sequences, with approximately 7.8% of them counted one time only. About an eighth of the sample goes to the ten largest clones. This clonotype occurred a few times. No cognate antigen has been identified for it. The input lacks base qualities; no much larger clone sits a single base away. V drops 5 bases and J drops 1 base, leaving 9 bases in between. Based on the germline V gene, the CDR1 and CDR2 sequences are MNHEY and SVGEGT. The CDR3 contains 14 residues, cysteine and phenylalanine counted. Only the CDR3 portion is preserved as DNA: 42 bases, with reading frame beginning at the first base.

The TCR comes from a man aged 45 to 75 who received an inactivated influenza vaccine. Donor details come from another sample of the same person, matched by shared clones. The material sequenced was PBMCs from blood, taken less than 25 months after vaccination. Rearrangement joined TRBV6-2 or TRBV6-3 to TRBJ1-5; TRBD1 might be the D gene, on 5 matching bases. The bases read TGTGCCAGCAGTGACAGTATAAGCAATCAGCCCCAGCATTTT. This is translated as CASSDSISNQPQHF.